Shown below are 8 T cell receptor beta chains from a single sample sequenced in a study of CD8+ T cells in alopecia areata. Once RNA had been extracted, it was reverse transcribed into cDNA to act as the sequencing template. Method: immunoSEQ multiplex PCR; TCRdb's copy keeps in-frame clones and lacks some. Of about 180,000 clones listed, 50% to 70% are singletons. The starting material was CD4+ T cells sorted from blood, obtained at week 0. The receptors originated from a human donor with alopecia areata.

In its sample, this clone was seen a few times. The chain is built from TRBV11-3 and TRBJ2-3, with 7 bases that match TRBD1. The V and J ends lost 8 bases and 1 base, in that order; junction bases with no gene match: 6. Germline loops: CDR1 SGHNT, CDR2 YENEEA. The CDR3 consists of 14 residues. This CDR3 is CASRTGQGTDTQYF. CDR3 DNA: TGTGCCAGCCGTACCGGACAGGGCACAGATACGCAGTATTTT.

This clone came up a few times. The CDR3 DNA sequence: TGCAGCGAGCCGCACCTAGCGGAGGGGTCAGATACGCAGTATTTT. Its translation is CSEPHLAEGSDTQYF. The chain joins TRBV29-1 to TRBJ2-3; 7 bases line up with TRBD2. The CDR3 contains 15 residues. The V gene's germline CDR1 is SQVTM and CDR2 ANQGSEA. The V segment lost 7 bases and the J segment 4 bases; nucleotides outside the gene matches: 14.

The V gene is TRBV18, the J gene TRBJ2-5, with D maybe TRBD2 (6 bases). The CDR3 spans 14 residues. Looked up from germline, CDR1 is KGHSH and CDR2 is LQKENI. The ends were cut back, 4 bases at V and 0 bases at J, with 9 bases in the middle. CDR3 loop: CASSRWGDQETQYF. The CDR3 DNA reads TGTGCCAGCTCACGCTGGGGGGACCAAGAGACCCAGTACTTC.

CDR3 bases: TGTGCCTGGAGTGTCCCTAGGGGTGAAGCTTTCTTT. Protein: CAWSVPRGEAFF. The genes are TRBV30 and TRBJ1-1; maybe TRBD1 (5 bases). The V and J ends lost 0 bases and 7 bases respectively, with 9 bases between them. CDR1 is GTSNPN and CDR2 is SVGIG in the germline V gene (reference sequence). This CDR3 has 12 residues. Based on the CDR3 plus reference TRBV30 and TRBJ1-1, the full variable domain is SQTIHQWPATLVQPVGSPLSLECTVEGTSNPNLYWYRQAAGRGLQLLFYSVGIGQISSEVPQNLSASRPQDRQFILSSKKLLLSDSGFYLCAWSVPRGEAFFGQGTRLTVV.

The rearrangement uses TRBV29-1 and TRBJ2-1, with D perhaps TRBD2 (5 bases). The CDR3 consists of 12 residues. Trimming cost V 4 bases and J 7 bases, with 11 bases left between them. Germline V gives CDR1 SQVTM, CDR2 ANQGSEA. CDR3 nucleotide sequence: TGCAGCGTTGTAGTAAGGAGGAATGAGCAGTTCTTC. Translation: CSVVVRRNEQFF.

V and J are TRBV25-1 and TRBJ2-7; no clear D gene. V lost 10 bases and J 0 bases, leaving 16 bases between the germline ends. This CDR3 has 14 amino acids. Germline V gene sequence: CDR1 MGHDK, CDR2 SYGVNS. The CDR3 DNA follows: TGTGCCACCCCTTGTGGGATCAGCTCCTACGAGCAGTACTTC. Its translation is CATPCGISSYEQYF.

The J gene is TRBJ2-2, the V gene TRBV14, with 8 bases lining up with TRBD2. V lost 5 bases to trimming and J lost 0 bases; unmatched junction nucleotides: 5. There are 16 residues in the CDR3. Germline-derived CDR1 and CDR2 are SGHDN and FVKESK. The CDR3 reads CASSVGTSPNTGELFF. In DNA form, the CDR3 reads TGTGCCAGCAGCGTCGGGACTAGTCCGAACACCGGGGAGCTGTTTTTT.

The V and J genes are TRBV6-1 and TRBJ1-5, with D possibly matching TRBD1 (6 bases). CDR3 length equals 15 residues. In germline, CDR1 is MNHNS, CDR2 SASEGT. V dropped 1 base and J dropped 1 base, with 8 bases sitting between them. CDR3 DNA: TGTGCCAGCAGTGAAGTGGGGGGCAGCAATCAGCCCCAGCATTTT. Amino acid sequence: CASSEVGGSNQPQHF.